This T cell receptor beta chain was sequenced during a study of blood T cell repertoires in COVID-19. The length of the CDR3 is 16 residues. Germline-derived CDR1 and CDR2 are KGHSH and LQKENI. The J segment lost 7 bases and the V segment lost 2 bases, leaving 12 bases of the junction unmatched. In the authors' methods: It was from reference gene primer amplification that nucleated cell counts were estimated. Assay: immunoSEQ multiplex PCR; the TCRdb copy retains only in-frame clones and omits some. V and J calls and clone size come straight from that table; D and trimming were deduced from the DNA. The sample records roughly 100,000 clones, 82% being singletons.

The clonotype originates from a man between 60 and 75 years old with acute or convalescent COVID-19. The chain employs TRBV18 and TRBJ2-7; 9 bases match TRBD2. The sequenced sample consisted of peripheral blood. In DNA form, the CDR3 reads TGTGCCAGCTCACCAACGATAGCGGGGGAGGGAGGAGAGCAGTACTTC. It is translated as CASSPTIAGEGGEQYF.